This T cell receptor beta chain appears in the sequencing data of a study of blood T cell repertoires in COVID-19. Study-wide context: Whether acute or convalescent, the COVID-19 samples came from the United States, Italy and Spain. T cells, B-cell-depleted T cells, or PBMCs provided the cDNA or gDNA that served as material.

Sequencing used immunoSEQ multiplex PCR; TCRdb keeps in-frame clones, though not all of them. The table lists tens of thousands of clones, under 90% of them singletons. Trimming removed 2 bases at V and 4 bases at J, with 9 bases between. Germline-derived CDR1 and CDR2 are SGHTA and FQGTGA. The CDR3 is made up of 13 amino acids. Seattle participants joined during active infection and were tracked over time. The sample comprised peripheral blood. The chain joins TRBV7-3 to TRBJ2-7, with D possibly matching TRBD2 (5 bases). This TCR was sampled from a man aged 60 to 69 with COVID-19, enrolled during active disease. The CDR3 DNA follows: TGTGCCAGCAGCTTAGGGGAGCGATACGAGCAGTACTTC. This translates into CASSLGERYEQYF.